The present T cell receptor beta chain was sequenced within a study of shared clonotypes between healthy human individuals. Study-level information: Donors were a couple of women and a few men aged 18 to 49.

The CDR3 consists of 16 residues. Trimming at V came to 5 bases and at J to 0 bases, leaving 9 bases not matched to a gene. Germline CDR1 reads MNHNY; CDR2 reads SVGAGI (reference sequence). As originally analysed: For the immunoSEQ data, sequences were junction-only without quality scores, so filtering differed. Profiled with immunoSEQ multiplex PCR; TCRdb holds only in-frame clones, not every one. V, J and clone size were drawn from that table, and D and trimming were deduced from the DNA. The data hold some 500,000 clones, with around 80% observed a single time. The specimen sequenced was PBMCs. The J gene is TRBJ1-1, the V gene TRBV6-6; 7 nucleotides agree with TRBD1. This clonotype originated in a woman aged 35 to 49 in good health. Some clones in this sample may be carry-over from other donors' samples. The CDR3 region is CASSGGRDSMNTEAFF. The CDR3, as DNA: TGTGCCAGCAGTGGGGGGAGGGACAGCATGAACACTGAAGCTTTCTTT.